What follows describes a single T cell receptor (beta chain). Trimming took 2 bases from V and 4 from J, leaving 5 bases between them. This CDR3 region has 12 residues. The data are from a study of T cell responses to AZD1222 COVID-19 vaccine. Sequencing used immunoSEQ multiplex PCR; TCRdb keeps in-frame clones, though not all of them. This table holds roughly 150,000 clones, 85% to 95% found once. This sequence originates from an adult who received the AZD1222 COVID-19 vaccine. The starting material was peripheral blood, obtained 28 days after the second AZD1222 dose. The V gene is TRBV12-3 or TRBV12-4, the J gene TRBJ1-2; the D is unclear. The CDR3 spells CASSLSSYGYTF. The CDR3 region has the DNA TGTGCCAGCAGTTTAAGTAGCTATGGCTACACCTTC.